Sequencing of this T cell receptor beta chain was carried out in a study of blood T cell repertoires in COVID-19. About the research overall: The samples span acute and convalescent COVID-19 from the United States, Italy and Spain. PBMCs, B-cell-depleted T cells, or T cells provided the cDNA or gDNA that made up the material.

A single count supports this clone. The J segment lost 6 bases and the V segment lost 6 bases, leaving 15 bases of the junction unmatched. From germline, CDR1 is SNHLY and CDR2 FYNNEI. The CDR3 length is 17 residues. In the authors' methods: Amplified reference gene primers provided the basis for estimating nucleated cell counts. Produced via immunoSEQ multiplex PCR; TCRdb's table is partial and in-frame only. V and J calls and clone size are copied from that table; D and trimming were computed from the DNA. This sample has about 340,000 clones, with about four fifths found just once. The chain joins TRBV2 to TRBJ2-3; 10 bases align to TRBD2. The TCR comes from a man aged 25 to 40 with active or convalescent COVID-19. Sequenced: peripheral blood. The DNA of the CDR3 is TGTGCCAGCAGGACCGACTGGAGCGGGAGGGCCCGGGATACGCAGTATTTT. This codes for CASRTDWSGRARDTQYF.